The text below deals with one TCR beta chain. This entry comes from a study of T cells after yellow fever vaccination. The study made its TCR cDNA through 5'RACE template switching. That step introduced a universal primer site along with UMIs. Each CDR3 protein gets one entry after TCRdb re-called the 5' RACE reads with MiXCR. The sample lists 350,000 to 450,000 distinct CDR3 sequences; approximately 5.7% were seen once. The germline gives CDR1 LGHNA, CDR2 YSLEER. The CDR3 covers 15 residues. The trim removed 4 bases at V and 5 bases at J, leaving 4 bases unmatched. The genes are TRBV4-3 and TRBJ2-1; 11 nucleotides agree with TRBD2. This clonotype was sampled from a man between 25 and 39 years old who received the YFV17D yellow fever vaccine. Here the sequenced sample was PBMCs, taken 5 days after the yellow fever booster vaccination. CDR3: CASSLTSGDNNEQFF. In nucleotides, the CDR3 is TGCGCCAGCAGCCTGACTAGCGGGGATAACAATGAGCAGTTCTTC.